This entry is about one T cell receptor (beta chain). This clonotype occurred a few times. The antigen it binds to is not known. Nothing much larger sits one base from this clone, and base qualities are not available. These data belong to a study of T cell repertoires in cytomegalovirus infection (dated by TCRdb to the late 2010s). Context from the whole study: Peptide stimulations targeted recently identified HLA-C-restricted CMV epitopes, whose presentation resists viral immunomodulation, together with well-studied HLA-B-restricted epitopes. Donor HLA type was relevant to the analysis, because carriage of CMV infection together with the matching HLA type was indicated by public TCR beta signatures. Points the paper makes about the study in general: The ex vivo response was dominated by HLA-C-restricted CMV-specific TCR beta clonotypes, which also provided the single most frequent clonotype in two of eight donors. In both this cohort and an independent cohort of a few hundred donors, the cumulative frequency of public TCR beta family members distinguished carriers of CMV infection plus the relevant HLA type.

Sequencing was performed on an Illumina HiSeq 1500. Using fastp trimming at Q25 and MiXCR clonotype assembly, TCRdb reanalyzed the public sequencing data and kept in-frame beta chains. Identical CDR3 proteins give one entry, which carries the most common genes and DNA. The sample data list fewer than 1,000,000 distinct CDR3 sequences, and roughly 30% of these were observed just once. The top ten constitute about 14% of the sample. For this chain, trimming is 3 bases at the V end and 6 bases at the J end, and the number of junction bases without a gene match is 9. The CDR3, from cysteine to phenylalanine, totals 15 residues. Just the 45-base CDR3 DNA is kept, in frame starting at base 1. From the germline V gene, CDR1 is SNHLY and CDR2 is FYNNEI. The sample's treatment or condition label, in plain terms: in vitro stimulation with specific CMV peptide epitopes to enrich CMV-specific T cells.

This sample comprised cultured CD8+ T cells from PBMCs, obtained from culture after CMV antigen stimulation. This receptor was taken from a human donor in good health (CMV status not recorded). Some clones in this sample may be carry-over from other donors' samples. The V gene is TRBV2 and the J gene is TRBJ2-3, and 7 bases in between align with TRBD2. The nucleotides read TGTGCCAGCAGTGACGGGGGGACCTTAGGGGATACGCAGTATTTT. The resulting protein is CASSDGGTLGDTQYF.